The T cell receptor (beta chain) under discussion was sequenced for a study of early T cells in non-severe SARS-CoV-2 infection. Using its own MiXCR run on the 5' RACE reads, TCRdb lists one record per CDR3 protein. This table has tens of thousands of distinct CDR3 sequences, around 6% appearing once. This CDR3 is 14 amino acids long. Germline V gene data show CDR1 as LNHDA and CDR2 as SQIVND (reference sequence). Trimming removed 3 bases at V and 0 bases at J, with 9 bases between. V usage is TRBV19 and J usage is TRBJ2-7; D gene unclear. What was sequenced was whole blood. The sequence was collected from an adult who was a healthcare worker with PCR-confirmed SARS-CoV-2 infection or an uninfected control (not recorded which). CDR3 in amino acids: CASSISYNSYEQYF. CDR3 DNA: TGTGCCAGTAGTATCTCTTACAACTCCTACGAGCAGTACTTC.